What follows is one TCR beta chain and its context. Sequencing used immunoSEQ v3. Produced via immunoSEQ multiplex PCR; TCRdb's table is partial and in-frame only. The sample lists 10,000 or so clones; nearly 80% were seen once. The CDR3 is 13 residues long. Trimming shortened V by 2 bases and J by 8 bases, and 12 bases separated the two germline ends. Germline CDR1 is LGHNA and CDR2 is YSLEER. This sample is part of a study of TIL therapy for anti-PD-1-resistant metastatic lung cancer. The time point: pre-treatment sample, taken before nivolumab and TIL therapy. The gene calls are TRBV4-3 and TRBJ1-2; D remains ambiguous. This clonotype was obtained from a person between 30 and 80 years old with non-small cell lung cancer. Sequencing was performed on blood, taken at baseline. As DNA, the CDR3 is TGCGCCAGCAGCCAACAGACGGGCGACGGCTACACCTTC. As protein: CASSQQTGDGYTF.